This TCR beta chain was retrieved from a study of T-cell memory formation after mild COVID-19 (TCRdb year 2021). Study-level background: TCR sequence clusters from the two donors were largely donor specific. In two donors, T-cell clones that expanded and contracted after mild COVID-19 were tracked by sequencing TCRalpha and TCRbeta repertoires over time. The cohort comprised two young, previously healthy adult volunteers, one female and one male.

Summary of the overall study and its limitations: Whether the second-wave clones peaking on day 37 were SARS-CoV-2 specific was not confirmed. The study included only two mild cases, and larger cohorts that include severe cases with pre-infection samples were judged to be necessary. Some responding clones were detected in pre-infection memory, which suggested that pre-existing cross-reactive memory T cells had joined the SARS-CoV-2 response. From day 15 to 85, contracting clones showed balanced CD4/CD8 phenotypes, whereas a second wave of clones that expanded from day 15 to 37 leaned towards CD4+. Contracting CD4+ clones were located mainly in the CM and EM memory subsets, whereas CD8+ clones were found to be enriched in EMRA.

V drops 7 bases and J drops 0 bases, leaving 13 bases in between. From cysteine to phenylalanine, the CDR3 is 15 amino acids long. The entry retains the CDR3 DNA only, 45 bases that are in frame from base 1. As encoded in the germline V gene, CDR1 is SNHLY while CDR2 is FYNNEI. This clonotype occurred a few times. The target of this receptor is not known. The input lacks base qualities; no much larger clone sits a single base away. Ficoll-Paque density gradient centrifugation was used to isolate PBMCs. Instrument on record: Illumina NovaSeq 6000. cDNA libraries for TCRalpha and TCRbeta were prepared by 5'RACE using constant-segment primers, with sample barcodes and unique molecular identifiers added. RNA was extracted from every sample with Trizol reagent. The libraries were amplified in two PCR steps, and the second step added a second sample barcode and Illumina TruSeq adapters. The libraries were sequenced on an Illumina NovaSeq using 2 x 150 bp paired-end reads. The original pipeline was this. With migec v1.2.7, reads were demultiplexed and then collapsed into UMI-guided consensus sequences. Using mixcr v2.1.11, the UMI consensuses were aligned to TRA and TRB V and J templates and assembled into clonotypes. Expanded or contracted clonotypes were those called significant by both edgeR and NoisET, with noise models trained on biological replicates. For edgeR calls, the thresholds were a false discovery rate-adjusted p below 0.01 and a log2 fold-change of 1. As an exploratory analysis of dynamics, PCA with hierarchical clustering was applied to max-normalized trajectories of the 1000 most abundant clonotypes. Separately sequenced CD4+ and CD8+ repertoires were used to assign the CD4 or CD8 phenotype of responding clones. TCRdb redid the processing of the public reads, applying fastp at Q25 and MiXCR, and retained in-frame beta chains. Under each unique CDR3 protein, matching rows form one entry showing the most common genes and DNA. The V and J calls here are based on TCRdb, not the publication. The sample includes around 320,000 distinct CDR3 sequences, with about 13% observed a single time. The ten largest clones capture around a fifth of the sample.

The sequencing sample was made of PBMCs or a T cell subset sorted from them (not recorded which). The V gene is TRBV2 and the J gene is TRBJ1-5; a confident D gene designation cannot be given. The clonotype comes from a man aged 18 to 29 who had mild COVID-19 (a few samples of this study predate the infection). The sample titles of this study are shuffled in the database, so cell type and time point are left out; the donor was told from shared clones. The CDR3 reads as follows: CASTVGGYSNQPQHF. The nucleotide sequence reads as follows: TGTGCCAGCACCGTCGGTGGTTATAGCAATCAGCCCCAGCATTTT.